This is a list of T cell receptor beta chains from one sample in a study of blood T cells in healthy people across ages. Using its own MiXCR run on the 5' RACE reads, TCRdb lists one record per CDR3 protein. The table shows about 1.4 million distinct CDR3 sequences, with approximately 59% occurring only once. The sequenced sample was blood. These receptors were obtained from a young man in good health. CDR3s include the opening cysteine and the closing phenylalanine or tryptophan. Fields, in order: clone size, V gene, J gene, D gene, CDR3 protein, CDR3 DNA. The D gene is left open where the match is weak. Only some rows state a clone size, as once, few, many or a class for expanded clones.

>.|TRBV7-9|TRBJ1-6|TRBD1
CASSLEGQGVHF
TGTGCCAGCAGCTTAGAGGGACAGGGAGTCCACTTT
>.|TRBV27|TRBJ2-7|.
CASSLSGDFYEQYF
TGTGCCAGCAGTTTATCTGGGGATTTCTACGAGCAGTACTTC
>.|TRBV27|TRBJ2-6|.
CASSTFLRASGANVLTF
TGTGCCAGCAGTACTTTCCTCAGGGCTTCTGGGGCCAACGTCCTGACTTTC
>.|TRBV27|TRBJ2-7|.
CASSLISGRSTYEQYF
TGTGCCAGCAGTTTAATCTCGGGTCGGTCCACCTACGAGCAGTACTTC
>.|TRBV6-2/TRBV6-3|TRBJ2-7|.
CASSYSWGSGYNEQYF
TGTGCCAGCAGTTACTCTTGGGGCTCGGGGTACAATGAGCAGTACTTC
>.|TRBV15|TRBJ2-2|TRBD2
CATSRDQDVGGALVGELFF
TGTGCCACCAGCAGAGATCAGGACGTCGGGGGGGCCTTAGTAGGGGAGCTGTTTTTT
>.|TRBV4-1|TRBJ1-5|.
CASSQPGRQYSNQPQHF
TGCGCCAGCAGCCAACCGGGACGTCAATATAGCAATCAGCCCCAGCATTTT
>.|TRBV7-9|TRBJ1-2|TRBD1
CASRDRDVGGYGYTF
TGTGCCAGCAGGGACAGGGACGTAGGTGGCTATGGCTACACCTTC
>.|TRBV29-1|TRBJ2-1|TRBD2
CSAAGLVYDEQFF
TGCAGCGCTGCGGGACTAGTGTACGATGAGCAGTTCTTC
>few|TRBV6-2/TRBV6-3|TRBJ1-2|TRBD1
CASSGDRRDYGYTF
TGTGCCAGCAGCGGGGACAGGCGGGACTATGGCTACACCTTC
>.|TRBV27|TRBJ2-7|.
CASSLDILYEQYF
TGTGCCAGCAGTTTGGACATCCTCTACGAGCAGTACTTC
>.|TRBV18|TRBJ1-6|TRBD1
CASSPDSGGINNSPLHF
TGTGCCAGCTCACCGGATTCAGGGGGAATAAATAATTCACCCCTCCACTTT
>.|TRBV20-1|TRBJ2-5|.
CSANPYTETQYF
TGCAGTGCAAACCCATATACGGAGACCCAGTACTTC
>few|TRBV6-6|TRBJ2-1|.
CASSYPAGGNEQFF
TGTGCCAGCAGTTACCCCGCTGGGGGTAATGAGCAGTTCTTC
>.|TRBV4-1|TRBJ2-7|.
CASSQDQGILSYEQYF
TGCGCCAGCAGCCAAGATCAAGGGATTCTTTCCTACGAGCAGTACTTC
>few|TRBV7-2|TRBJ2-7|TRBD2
CASSLAAVAGGLYEQYF
TGTGCCAGCAGCTTAGCGGCAGTAGCGGGGGGGCTATACGAGCAGTACTTC
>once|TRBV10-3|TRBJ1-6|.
CAISEQDSPLHF
TGTGCCATCAGCGAACAGGATTCACCCCTCCACTTT
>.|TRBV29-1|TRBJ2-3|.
CSVRSAIEGTDTQYF
TGCAGCGTCCGATCCGCTATTGAGGGCACAGATACGCAGTATTTT
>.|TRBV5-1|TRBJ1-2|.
CASSLGSSNGYTF
TGCGCCAGCAGCTTGGGAAGTTCGAATGGCTACACCTTC
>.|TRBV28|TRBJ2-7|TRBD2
CASSLQAGGIYEQYF
TGTGCCAGCAGTTTACAGGCGGGGGGTATCTACGAGCAGTACTTC
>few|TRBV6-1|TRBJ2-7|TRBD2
CASSEGTSSEQYF
TGTGCCAGCAGTGAAGGGACTAGCAGCGAGCAGTACTTC
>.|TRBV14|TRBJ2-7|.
CASSPDLIRTGDLEYEQYF
TGTGCCAGCAGCCCCGACCTCATCCGTACAGGTGATTTAGAGTACGAGCAGTACTTC
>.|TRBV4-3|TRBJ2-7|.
CASSQVPSKYYEQYF
TGCGCCAGCAGCCAAGTACCTTCAAAATACTACGAGCAGTACTTC